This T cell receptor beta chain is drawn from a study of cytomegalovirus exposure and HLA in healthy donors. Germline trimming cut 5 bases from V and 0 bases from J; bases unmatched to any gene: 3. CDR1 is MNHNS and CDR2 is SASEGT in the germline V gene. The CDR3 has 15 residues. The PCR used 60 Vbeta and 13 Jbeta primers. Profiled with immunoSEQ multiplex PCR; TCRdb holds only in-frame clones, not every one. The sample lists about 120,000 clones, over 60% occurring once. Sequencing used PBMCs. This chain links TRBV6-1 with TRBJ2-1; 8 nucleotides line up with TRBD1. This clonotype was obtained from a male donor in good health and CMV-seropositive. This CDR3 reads CASSPQGASYNEQFF. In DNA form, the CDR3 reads TGTGCCAGCAGTCCCCAGGGGGCCTCCTACAATGAGCAGTTCTTC.